This T cell receptor (beta chain) was obtained from a study of cytomegalovirus exposure and HLA in healthy donors. Study-wide results and limits: Most TCRs appeared rarely, but some public TCRs recurred in many donors. An analysis done earlier found most TCR beta V segments productive about 90% or about 30% of the time.

Primers: 60 Vbeta forward and 13 Jbeta reverse. The table came from immunoSEQ multiplex PCR; TCRdb's copy has only in-frame clones and leaves some out. The profile covers 90,000 to 110,000 clones, with approximately 70% appearing a single time and roughly 5.5% taken by the ten largest. On this clone: What it binds is unknown.

V dropped 7 bases and J dropped 3; count of bases not matched to a gene: 12. CDR1 and CDR2 (germline): MNHNY, SVGAGI (reference sequence). The length of the CDR3 is 15 residues. The V and J genes are TRBV6-6 and TRBJ2-7; 7 bases fit TRBD2. The sequence came from a woman in her 70s in good health and CMV-seropositive. Sequences were obtained from PBMCs. The CDR3 reads CASTQMGLPRYEQYF. Written as DNA, the CDR3 is TGTGCCAGCACTCAAATGGGACTACCCCGCTACGAGCAGTACTTC.